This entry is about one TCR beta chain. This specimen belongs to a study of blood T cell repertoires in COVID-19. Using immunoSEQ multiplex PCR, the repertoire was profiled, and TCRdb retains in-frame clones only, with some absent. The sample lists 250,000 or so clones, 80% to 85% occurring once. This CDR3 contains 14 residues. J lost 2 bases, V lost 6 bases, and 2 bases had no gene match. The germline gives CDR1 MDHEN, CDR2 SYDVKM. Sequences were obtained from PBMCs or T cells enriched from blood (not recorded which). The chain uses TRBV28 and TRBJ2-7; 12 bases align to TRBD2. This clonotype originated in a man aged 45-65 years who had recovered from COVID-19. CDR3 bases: TGTGCCAGCAGCCCTAGCGGGAGGGCCTACGAGCAGTACTTC. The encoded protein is CASSPSGRAYEQYF.